The sequence of this T cell receptor beta chain was determined in a study of blood T cell repertoires in COVID-19. Study-wide context: The samples span acute and convalescent COVID-19 from the United States, Italy and Spain.

Germline CDR1 reads LGHDT; CDR2 reads YNNKEL (reference sequence). The CDR3 extends over 16 amino acids. V dropped 3 bases and J dropped 1; count of bases not matched to a gene: 5. Original analysis: Quantification of nucleated cells was approximated via reference gene primer amplification. Sequencing was performed with immunoSEQ multiplex PCR; in TCRdb, only in-frame clones are kept and a portion is missing. V and J calls and clone size follow that table, whereas D and trimming were derived from the DNA. The table records approximately 270,000 clones, approximately 83% of them present only once. Clinical history as reported by participants underpinned cohort assignment. Resolution of symptoms, clearance, or two negative PCRs was present in recovered Cohort 3 donors.

The sequencing sample was made of PBMCs or T cells enriched from blood (not recorded which). The genes are TRBV3-1 (or the pseudogene TRBV3-2) and TRBJ2-3; 9 bases agree with TRBD1. The receptor comes from a woman aged 50 to 60 who had recovered from COVID-19. The chain's CDR3 is CASSQGRTGGTDTQYF. In DNA form, the CDR3 reads TGTGCCAGCAGCCAGGGCCGGACAGGGGGCACAGATACGCAGTATTTT.